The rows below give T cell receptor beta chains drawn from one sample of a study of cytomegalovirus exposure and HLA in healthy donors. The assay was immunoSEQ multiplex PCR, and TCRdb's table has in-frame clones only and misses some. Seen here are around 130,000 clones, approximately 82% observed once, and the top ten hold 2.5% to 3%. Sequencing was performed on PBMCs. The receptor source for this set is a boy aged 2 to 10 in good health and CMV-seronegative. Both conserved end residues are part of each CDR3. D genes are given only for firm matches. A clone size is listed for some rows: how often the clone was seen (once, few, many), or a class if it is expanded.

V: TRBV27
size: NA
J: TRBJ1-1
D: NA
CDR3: CASSLEGVSGTEAFF
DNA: TGTGCCAGCAGTTTAGAAGGCGTTTCAGGCACTGAAGCTTTCTTT

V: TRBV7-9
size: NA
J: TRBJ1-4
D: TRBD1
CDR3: CSSSFHGTGEKLFF
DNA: TGTTCCAGCAGCTTCCACGGGACAGGTGAAAAACTGTTTTTT

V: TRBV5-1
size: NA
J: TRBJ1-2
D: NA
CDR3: CASSLGGYSDGYTF
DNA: TGCGCCAGCAGCTTGGGAGGGTATAGCGATGGCTACACCTTC

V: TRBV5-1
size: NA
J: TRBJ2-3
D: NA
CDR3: CASSLIGGDTDTQYF
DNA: TGCGCCAGCAGCTTGATTGGCGGCGATACAGATACGCAGTATTTT

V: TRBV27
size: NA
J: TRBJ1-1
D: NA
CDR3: CASSPNYQAEAFF
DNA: TGTGCCAGCAGCCCAAATTACCAGGCTGAAGCTTTCTTT

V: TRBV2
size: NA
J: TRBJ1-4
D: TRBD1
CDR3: CASSPGQGATNEKLFF
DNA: TGTGCCAGCAGCCCGGGACAGGGGGCAACTAATGAAAAACTGTTTTTT

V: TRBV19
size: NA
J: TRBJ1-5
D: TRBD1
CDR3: CASSPPGQHSNQPQHF
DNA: TGTGCCAGTAGTCCACCGGGACAGCATAGCAATCAGCCCCAGCATTTT

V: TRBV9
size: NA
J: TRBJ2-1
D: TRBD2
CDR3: CASSGGTSGTSYNEQFF
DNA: TGTGCCAGCAGCGGGGGGACTAGCGGGACCTCCTACAATGAGCAGTTCTTC

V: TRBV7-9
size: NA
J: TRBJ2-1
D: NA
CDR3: CASSPGPDSRNEQFF
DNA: TGTGCCAGCAGCCCCGGACCCGACAGTAGAAATGAGCAGTTCTTC

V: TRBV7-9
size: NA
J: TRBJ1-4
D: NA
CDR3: CASSLGGLSEKLFF
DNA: TGTGCCAGCAGCTTAGGGGGGCTAAGTGAAAAACTGTTTTTT

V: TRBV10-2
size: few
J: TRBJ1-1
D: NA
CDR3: CASSEWAGNTEAFF
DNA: TGCGCCAGCAGTGAGTGGGCCGGGAACACTGAAGCTTTCTTT

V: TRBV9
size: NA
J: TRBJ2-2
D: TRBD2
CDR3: CASSPRVAGAYTGELFF
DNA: TGTGCCAGCAGCCCCCGGGTAGCGGGGGCTTACACCGGGGAGCTGTTTTTT

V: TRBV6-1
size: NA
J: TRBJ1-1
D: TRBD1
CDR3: CASSVRDRGVVSTEAFF
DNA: TGTGCCAGCAGTGTAAGGGACAGGGGGGTTGTGAGCACTGAAGCTTTCTTT

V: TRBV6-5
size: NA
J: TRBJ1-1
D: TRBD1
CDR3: CATGQGGRNTEAFF
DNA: TGTGCCACTGGACAGGGCGGGAGGAACACTGAAGCTTTCTTT

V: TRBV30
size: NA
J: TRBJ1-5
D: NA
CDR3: CAWSAQPSQPQHF
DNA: TGTGCCTGGAGTGCTCAACCAAGCCAGCCCCAGCATTTT

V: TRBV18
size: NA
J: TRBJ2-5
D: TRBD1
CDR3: CASSPPGTGGETQYF
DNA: TGTGCCAGCTCACCACCAGGGACAGGGGGAGAGACCCAGTACTTC

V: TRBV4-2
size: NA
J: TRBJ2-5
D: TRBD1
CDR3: CASSQSKTGPATLQETQYF
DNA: TGTGCCAGCAGCCAATCTAAGACAGGGCCGGCCACTCTCCAAGAGACCCAGTACTTC

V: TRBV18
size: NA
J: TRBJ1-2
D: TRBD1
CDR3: CASSPGSDRGGYGYTF
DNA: TGTGCCAGCTCACCAGGGAGCGACAGGGGGGGCTATGGCTACACCTTC

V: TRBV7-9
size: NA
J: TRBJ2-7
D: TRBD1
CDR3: CASGTGSDEQYF
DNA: TGTGCCAGCGGGACAGGGTCGGACGAGCAGTACTTC

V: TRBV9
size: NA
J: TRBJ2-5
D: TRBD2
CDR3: CASSDVREAKETQYF
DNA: TGTGCCAGCAGCGACGTTCGGGAGGCCAAAGAGACCCAGTACTTC

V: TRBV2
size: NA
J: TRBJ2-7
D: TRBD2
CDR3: CASSPPSSGPPYEQYF
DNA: TGTGCCAGCAGTCCGCCTAGTAGCGGGCCCCCCTACGAGCAGTACTTC

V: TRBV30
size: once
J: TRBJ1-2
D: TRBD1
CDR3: CAWRVRDRDTFNYGYTF
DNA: TGTGCCTGGAGGGTAAGGGACAGGGATACCTTTAACTATGGCTACACCTTC

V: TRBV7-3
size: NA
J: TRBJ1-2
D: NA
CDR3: CASSERAGAGYGYTF
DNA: TGTGCCAGCAGCGAAAGGGCGGGGGCGGGTTATGGCTACACCTTC

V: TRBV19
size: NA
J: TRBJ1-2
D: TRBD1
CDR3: CASSIVGRGRDGYTF
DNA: TGTGCCAGTAGTATAGTAGGCAGGGGGAGAGATGGCTACACCTTC

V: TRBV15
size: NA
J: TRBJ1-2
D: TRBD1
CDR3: CATSRDQARGLDGYTF
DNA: TGTGCCACCAGCAGAGATCAAGCCAGGGGGCTCGATGGCTACACCTTC

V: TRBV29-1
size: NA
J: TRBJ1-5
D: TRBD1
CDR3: CSVVVVGQGQPQHF
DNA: TGCAGCGTTGTTGTTGTGGGACAGGGTCAGCCCCAGCATTTT

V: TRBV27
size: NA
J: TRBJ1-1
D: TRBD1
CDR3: CASGSPTRRGQRTEAFF
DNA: TGTGCCAGCGGATCACCTACACGCAGGGGGCAGCGGACTGAAGCTTTCTTT

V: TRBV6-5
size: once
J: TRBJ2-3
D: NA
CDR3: CASSYSLAGTDTQYF
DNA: TGTGCCAGCAGTTACAGCTTAGCGGGCACAGATACGCAGTATTTT

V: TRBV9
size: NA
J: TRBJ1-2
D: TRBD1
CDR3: CASSVDQGEDYGYTF
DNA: TGTGCCAGCAGCGTTGACCAGGGGGAGGACTATGGCTACACCTTC

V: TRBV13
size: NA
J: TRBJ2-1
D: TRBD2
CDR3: CASSTGLATFSYNEQFF
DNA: TGTGCCAGCAGCACGGGACTAGCGACTTTTTCCTACAATGAGCAGTTCTTC

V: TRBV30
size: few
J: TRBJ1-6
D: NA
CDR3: CAWSVLGGNNSPLHF
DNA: TGTGCCTGGAGTGTCCTGGGGGGAAATAATTCACCCCTCCACTTT

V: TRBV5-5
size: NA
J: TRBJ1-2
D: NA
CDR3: CASSLAANYGYTF
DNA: TGTGCCAGCAGCTTGGCAGCTAACTATGGCTACACCTTC

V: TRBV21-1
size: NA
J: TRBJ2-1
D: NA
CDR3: CASSHPRGGTLSSYNEQFF
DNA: TGTGCCAGCAGCCACCCAAGGGGGGGAACCTTGAGCTCCTACAATGAGCAGTTCTTC

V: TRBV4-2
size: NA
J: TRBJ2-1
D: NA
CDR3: CASSQEVEGHNEQFF
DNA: TGTGCCAGCAGCCAAGAGGTAGAGGGCCACAATGAGCAGTTCTTC

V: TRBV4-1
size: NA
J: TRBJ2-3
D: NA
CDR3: CASSPSLGANTQYF
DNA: TGCGCCAGCAGCCCCTCCCTGGGGGCAAATACGCAGTATTTT

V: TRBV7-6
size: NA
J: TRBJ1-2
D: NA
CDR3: CASHDRSYGYTF
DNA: TGTGCCAGCCACGACAGGTCCTATGGCTACACCTTC

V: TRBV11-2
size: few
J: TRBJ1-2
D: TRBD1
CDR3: CASSSLRDRGIYGYTF
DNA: TGTGCCAGCAGCTCACTCCGGGACAGGGGAATCTATGGCTACACCTTC

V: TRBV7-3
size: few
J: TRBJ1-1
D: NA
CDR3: CASREAGNTEAFF
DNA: TGTGCCAGCAGGGAAGCAGGGAACACTGAAGCTTTCTTT

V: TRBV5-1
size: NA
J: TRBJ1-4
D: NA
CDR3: CASSGGLNEKLFF
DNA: TGCGCCAGCAGCGGCGGTCTTAATGAAAAACTGTTTTTT

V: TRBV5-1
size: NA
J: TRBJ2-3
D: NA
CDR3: CASSLASYSDTQYF
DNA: TGCGCCAGCAGCTTGGCCTCTTATTCAGATACGCAGTATTTT

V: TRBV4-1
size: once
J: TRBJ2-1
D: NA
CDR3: CASSQVAAELTYNEQFF
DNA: TGCGCCAGCAGCCAAGTGGCGGCAGAACTAACCTACAATGAGCAGTTCTTC

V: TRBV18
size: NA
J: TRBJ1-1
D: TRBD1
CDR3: CASSPAGWTGSSNTEAFF
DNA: TGTGCCAGCTCACCAGCGGGGTGGACAGGTTCTTCGAACACTGAAGCTTTCTTT

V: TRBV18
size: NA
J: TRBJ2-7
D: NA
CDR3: CASSPRDSHVYEQYF
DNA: TGTGCCAGCTCACCACGGGACTCTCACGTCTACGAGCAGTACTTC